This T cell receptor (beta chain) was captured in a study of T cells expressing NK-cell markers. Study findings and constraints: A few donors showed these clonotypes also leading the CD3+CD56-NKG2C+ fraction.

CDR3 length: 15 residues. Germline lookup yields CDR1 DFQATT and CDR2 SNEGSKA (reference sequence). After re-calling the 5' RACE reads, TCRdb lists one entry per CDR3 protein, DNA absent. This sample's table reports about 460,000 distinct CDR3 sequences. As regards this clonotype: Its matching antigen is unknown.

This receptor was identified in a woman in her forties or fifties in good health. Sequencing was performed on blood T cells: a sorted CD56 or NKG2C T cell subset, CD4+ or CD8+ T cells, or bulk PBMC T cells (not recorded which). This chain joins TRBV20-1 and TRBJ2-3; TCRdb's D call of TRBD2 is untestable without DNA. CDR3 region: CSATRVTSYEDTQYF.